Listed here is a single TCR beta chain. The study sampled blood at baseline, cycle 4 day 1, and cycle 7 day 1. Clones were read by immunoSEQ multiplex PCR, and TCRdb kept only the in-frame ones, dropping some. The repertoire has around 80,000 clones, roughly 84% of them found once; the top ten carry approximately 7.4%. The data were obtained in a study of OX40 agonist ivuxolimab in advanced cancers. Study overall: Partial responses occurred in Three dose-escalation patients, one with hepatocellular carcinoma and two with cutaneous melanoma.

The J segment lost 8 bases and the V segment lost 6 bases, leaving 16 bases of the junction unmatched. The CDR3 extends over 15 amino acids. Per the germline V gene, CDR1 is SGHNT and CDR2 is YYREEE (reference sequence). The chain employs TRBV5-4 and TRBJ1-2; TRBD1 matches at 7 bases. This specimen was CD4+ or CD8+ T cells sorted from blood, taken in a trial of the OX40 agonist ivuxolimab. This clonotype was sampled from an adult with an advanced solid tumor such as melanoma, head and neck, liver or kidney cancer. As DNA, the CDR3 is TGTGCCAGCAACCGTTTCGACGAGACAGGGAAGGGCTACACCTTC. This sequence encodes CASNRFDETGKGYTF.